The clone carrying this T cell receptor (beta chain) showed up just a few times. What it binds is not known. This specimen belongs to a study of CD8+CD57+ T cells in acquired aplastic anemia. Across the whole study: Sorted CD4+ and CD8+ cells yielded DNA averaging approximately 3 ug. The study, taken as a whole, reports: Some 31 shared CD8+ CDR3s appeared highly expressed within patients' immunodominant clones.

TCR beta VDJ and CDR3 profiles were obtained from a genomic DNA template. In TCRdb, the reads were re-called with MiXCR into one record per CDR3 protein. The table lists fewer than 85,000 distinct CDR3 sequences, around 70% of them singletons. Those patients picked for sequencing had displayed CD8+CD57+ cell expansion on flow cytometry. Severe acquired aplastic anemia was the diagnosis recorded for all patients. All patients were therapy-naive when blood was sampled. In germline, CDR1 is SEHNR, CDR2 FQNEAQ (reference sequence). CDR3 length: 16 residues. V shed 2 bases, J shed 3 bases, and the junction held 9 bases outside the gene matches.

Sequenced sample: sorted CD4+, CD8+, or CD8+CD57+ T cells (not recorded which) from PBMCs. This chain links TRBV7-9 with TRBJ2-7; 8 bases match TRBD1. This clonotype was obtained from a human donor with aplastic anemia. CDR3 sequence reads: CASSLPRTGLSYEQYF. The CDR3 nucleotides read TGTGCCAGCAGCTTACCCAGGACAGGGCTTAGCTACGAGCAGTACTTC.